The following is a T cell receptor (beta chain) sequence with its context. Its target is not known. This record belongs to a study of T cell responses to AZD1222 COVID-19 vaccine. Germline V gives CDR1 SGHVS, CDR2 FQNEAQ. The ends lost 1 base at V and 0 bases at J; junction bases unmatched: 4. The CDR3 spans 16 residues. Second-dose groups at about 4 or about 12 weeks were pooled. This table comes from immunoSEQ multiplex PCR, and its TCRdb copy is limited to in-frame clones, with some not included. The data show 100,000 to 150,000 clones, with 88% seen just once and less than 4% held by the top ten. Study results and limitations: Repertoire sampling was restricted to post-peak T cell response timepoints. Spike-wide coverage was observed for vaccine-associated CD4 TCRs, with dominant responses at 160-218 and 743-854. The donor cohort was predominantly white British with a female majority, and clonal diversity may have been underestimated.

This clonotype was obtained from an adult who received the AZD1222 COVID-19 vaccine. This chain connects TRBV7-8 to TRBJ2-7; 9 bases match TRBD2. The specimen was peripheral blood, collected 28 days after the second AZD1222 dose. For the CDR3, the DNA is TGTGCCAGCAGCTTAGGGCTAGCGGGGTCCTCCTACGAGCAGTACTTC. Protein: CASSLGLAGSSYEQYF.